Listed below are T cell receptor beta chains from one sample, sequenced in a study of human T cells and chemical hapten exposure. MiXCR, run by TCRdb on the RACE reads, gives a single entry per CDR3 protein. The sample carries about 200,000 distinct CDR3 sequences, about 25% recorded once. The specimen comprised whole blood, sampled in connection with sensitization to the hapten diphenylcyclopropenone (DPC). The receptors shown here come from a woman in her thirties or forties with alopecia areata. Some clones in this sample may be carry-over from other donors' samples. Both conserved end residues are part of each CDR3. D genes are given only for firm matches. For some rows the clone size is stated as once, few or many, or as a class when expanded; others skip it.

d_call	v_call	clone_size	j_call	cdr3_aa	cdr3_nt
NA	TRBV6-5	few	TRBJ2-7	CASSIYQGSSGEQYF	TGTGCCAGCAGTATATACCAGGGTAGTTCGGGCGAGCAGTACTTC
NA	TRBV20-1	NA	TRBJ1-4	CSARDGGPGEKLFF	TGCAGTGCTAGAGATGGGGGGCCCGGCGAAAAACTGTTTTTT
NA	TRBV4-1	NA	TRBJ2-7	CASSQDRTYEQYF	TGCGCCAGCAGCCAAGATCGGACCTACGAGCAGTACTTC
TRBD2	TRBV5-1	NA	TRBJ2-1	CASRPSGRASNEQFF	TGCGCCAGCAGACCCAGCGGGAGGGCTTCGAATGAGCAGTTCTTC
TRBD2	TRBV27	NA	TRBJ2-1	CASSPGLVEFF	TGTGCCAGCAGTCCGGGACTAGTGGAGTTCTTC
TRBD1	TRBV5-1	NA	TRBJ2-3	CASSFTGERGDTQYF	TGCGCCAGCAGCTTTACAGGGGAAAGGGGAGATACGCAGTATTTT
NA	TRBV6-1	NA	TRBJ2-7	CASSEMGPGTNYEQYF	TGTGCCAGCAGTGAAATGGGACCCGGGACGAACTACGAGCAGTACTTC
NA	TRBV11-1	NA	TRBJ2-3	CASRSVSSSTDTQYF	TGTGCCAGCAGGTCGGTTTCCTCTAGCACAGATACGCAGTATTTT
NA	TRBV6-2/TRBV6-3	NA	TRBJ1-2	CASSPTTGRINYGYTF	TGTGCCAGCAGTCCCACCACGGGACGGATAAACTATGGCTACACCTTC
TRBD2	TRBV29-1	few	TRBJ2-1	CSVAGGGPYNEQFF	TGCAGCGTTGCCGGGGGGGGCCCCTACAATGAGCAGTTCTTC
NA	TRBV5-1	NA	TRBJ2-1	CASSLLTVGEQFF	TGCGCCAGCAGCTTGTTGACAGTTGGTGAGCAGTTCTTC
NA	TRBV28	few	TRBJ2-7	CASNYPGTRPTYEQYF	TGTGCCAGCAATTATCCCGGGACAAGGCCTACCTACGAGCAGTACTTC
NA	TRBV15	NA	TRBJ2-5	CATSRDRGWETQYF	TGTGCCACCAGCAGAGATAGAGGCTGGGAGACCCAGTACTTC
NA	TRBV24-1	few	TRBJ2-2	CATSDLWPYTGELFF	TGTGCCACCAGTGATTTATGGCCGTACACCGGGGAGCTGTTTTTT
NA	TRBV28	few	TRBJ2-7	CASSFAGGYEQYF	TGTGCCAGCAGTTTCGCCGGCGGCTACGAGCAGTACTTC
TRBD1	TRBV6-2/TRBV6-3	NA	TRBJ2-2	CASRTQGANTGELFF	TGTGCCAGCAGAACACAGGGGGCGAACACCGGGGAGCTGTTTTTT
NA	TRBV3-1	few	TRBJ1-3	CASSQLSGNTIYF	TGTGCCAGCAGCCAACTTTCTGGAAACACCATATATTTT
NA	TRBV2	NA	TRBJ1-2	CASHRGGGPYGYTF	TGTGCGTCCCATCGCGGGGGGGGGCCCTATGGCTACACCTTC
NA	TRBV20-1	NA	TRBJ2-3	CSARYTTPTQYF	TGCAGTGCTCGCTACACCACCCCTACGCAGTATTTT
TRBD1	TRBV12-3/TRBV12-4	NA	TRBJ2-1	CASSPDRAPNEQFF	TGTGCCAGCAGTCCGGACAGGGCTCCCAATGAGCAGTTCTTC
NA	TRBV6-1	NA	TRBJ1-1	CASSEFSMMNTEAFF	TGTGCCAGCAGTGAATTTAGCATGATGAACACTGAAGCTTTCTTT
NA	TRBV6-5	NA	TRBJ1-1	CASSYARAGNTEAFF	TGTGCCAGCAGTTACGCCCGAGCAGGGAACACTGAAGCTTTCTTT
TRBD2	TRBV20-1	few	TRBJ2-1	CSATEPRAGGLRAYNEQFF	TGCAGTGCTACCGAACCTAGAGCGGGAGGGCTTAGGGCCTACAATGAGCAGTTCTTC
TRBD1	TRBV5-1	NA	TRBJ2-3	CASSLTGGRGDTQYF	TGCGCCAGCAGCTTGACAGGGGGAAGAGGAGATACGCAGTATTTT